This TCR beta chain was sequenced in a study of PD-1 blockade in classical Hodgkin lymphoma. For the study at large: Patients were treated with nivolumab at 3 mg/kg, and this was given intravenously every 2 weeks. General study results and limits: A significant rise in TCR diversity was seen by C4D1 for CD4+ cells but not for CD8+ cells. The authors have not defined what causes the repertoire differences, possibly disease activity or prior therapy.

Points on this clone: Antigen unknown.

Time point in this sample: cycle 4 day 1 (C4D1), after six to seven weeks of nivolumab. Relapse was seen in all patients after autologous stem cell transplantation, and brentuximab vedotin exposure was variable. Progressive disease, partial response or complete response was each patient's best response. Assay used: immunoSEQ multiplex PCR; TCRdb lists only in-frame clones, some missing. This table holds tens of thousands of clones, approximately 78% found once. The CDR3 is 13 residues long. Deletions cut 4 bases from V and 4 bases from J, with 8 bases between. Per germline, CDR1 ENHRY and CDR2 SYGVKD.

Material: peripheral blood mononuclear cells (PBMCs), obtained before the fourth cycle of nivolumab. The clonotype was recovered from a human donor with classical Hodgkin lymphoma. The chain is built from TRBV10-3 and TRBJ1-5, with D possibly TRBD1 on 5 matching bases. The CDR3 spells CAISGQNNQPQHF. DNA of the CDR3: TGTGCCATCAGTGGACAGAATAATCAGCCCCAGCATTTT.